These T cell receptor beta chains were read from a single sample in a study of T cells in Graves' hyperthyroidism and ophthalmopathy. Each CDR3 protein is one row after TCRdb ran MiXCR on the multiplex PCR reads. The table shows a few hundred thousand distinct CDR3 sequences, with around 14% occurring only once. Source material: blood. The receptors come from a woman aged 30 to 39 with Graves' hyperthyroidism. Each CDR3 is given with its conserved first and last residue. A D gene is named only where the DNA matches it firmly. Clone size is stated in some rows and not others, as once, few, many or a class when expanded.

D	V	size	J	CDR3	DNA
TRBD1	TRBV18	NA	TRBJ2-5	CASSPGQEKETQYF	TGTGCCAGCTCACCCGGACAGGAGAAAGAGACCCAGTACTTC
NA	TRBV20-1	many	TRBJ2-1	CSARDRETLYNEQFF	TGCAGTGCTAGGGATCGCGAGACCCTCTACAATGAGCAGTTCTTC
TRBD1	TRBV11-2	NA	TRBJ2-3	CASSLVRDSFSTDTQYF	TGTGCCAGCAGCTTAGTTCGGGACAGTTTTAGCACAGATACGCAGTATTTT
NA	TRBV2	many	TRBJ1-1	CASNPDSATEAFF	TGTGCCAGCAACCCGGACAGTGCCACTGAAGCTTTCTTT
NA	TRBV9	NA	TRBJ2-1	CASSGTQVNEQFF	TGTGCCAGCAGCGGGACACAAGTCAATGAGCAGTTCTTC
NA	TRBV6-1	few	TRBJ2-1	CASRLLASYNEQFF	TGTGCCAGCAGACTACTAGCCTCCTACAATGAGCAGTTCTTC
NA	TRBV18	NA	TRBJ1-2	CASSPPGRSDGYTF	TGTGCCAGCTCACCACCGGGCAGGTCCGATGGCTACACCTTC
TRBD1	TRBV19	many	TRBJ1-1	CASGRRDRGHTEAFF	TGTGCCAGTGGCCGCCGGGACAGGGGCCACACTGAAGCTTTCTTT
NA	TRBV2	many	TRBJ2-1	CASSEGPDSYNEQFF	TGTGCCAGCAGTGAAGGCCCCGACTCCTACAATGAGCAGTTCTTC
TRBD2	TRBV6-2/TRBV6-3	many	TRBJ2-3	CASTLASGSTDTQYF	TGTGCCAGCACCTTAGCTAGCGGATCGACAGATACGCAGTATTTT
NA	TRBV5-1	NA	TRBJ2-7	CASSLTGITYEQYF	TGCGCCAGCAGCTTAACCGGGATAACCTACGAGCAGTACTTC
NA	TRBV11-2	many	TRBJ2-2	CASSLIWRTANTGELFF	TGTGCCAGCAGCTTAATTTGGCGGACTGCTAACACCGGGGAGCTGTTTTTT
TRBD1	TRBV25-1	few	TRBJ1-2	CASSNAGQLYGYTF	TGTGCCAGCAGTAATGCGGGACAGCTCTATGGCTACACCTTC
NA	TRBV3-1	many	TRBJ2-3	CASSGGYSTDTQYF	TGTGCCAGCAGCGGAGGTTACAGCACAGATACGCAGTATTTT
NA	TRBV4-2	NA	TRBJ1-1	CASSQLGNTEAFF	TGTGCCAGCAGTCAACTAGGGAACACTGAAGCTTTCTTT
NA	TRBV4-2	NA	TRBJ1-4	CASSQGRSNEKLFF	TGTGCCAGCAGCCAAGGTCGGTCAAATGAAAAACTGTTTTTT
TRBD2	TRBV11-2	many	TRBJ2-7	CASSLVFGSGSPYEQYF	TGTGCCAGCAGCTTAGTATTCGGTAGCGGGAGCCCCTACGAGCAGTACTTC
NA	TRBV5-5	few	TRBJ2-1	CASSGTGGVWGNEQFF	TGTGCCAGCAGCGGAACAGGGGGGGTCTGGGGCAATGAGCAGTTCTTC
NA	TRBV7-2	many	TRBJ2-3	CASSQRGGLLTDTQYF	TGTGCCAGCAGCCAGAGGGGGGGCCTCCTAACAGATACGCAGTATTTT
NA	TRBV20-1	many	TRBJ1-1	CSARRTVGPNPEAFF	TGCAGTGCTAGACGGACAGTCGGGCCTAACCCTGAAGCTTTCTTT
NA	TRBV6-1	many	TRBJ1-1	CASSRGATEAFF	TGTGCCAGCAGCCGGGGGGCCACTGAAGCTTTCTTT
NA	TRBV18	many	TRBJ2-1	CASSPGLGGNYNEQFF	TGTGCCAGCTCACCCGGCCTTGGCGGGAATTACAATGAGCAGTTCTTC
NA	TRBV5-1	many	TRBJ2-3	CASSWRGLLTDTQYF	TGCGCCAGCAGTTGGCGGGGACTCCTCACAGATACGCAGTATTTT
TRBD2	TRBV5-1	few	TRBJ2-1	CASSFDSGRSEQFF	TGCGCCAGCAGCTTTGATAGCGGGAGGAGTGAGCAGTTCTTC
TRBD1	TRBV9	few	TRBJ2-7	CASSAGTGGPYEQYF	TGTGCCAGCAGCGCCGGGACAGGGGGCCCCTACGAGCAGTACTTC
NA	TRBV15	many	TRBJ2-1	CATSRDLPPSYNEQFF	TGTGCCACCAGCAGAGATCTCCCCCCCTCCTACAATGAGCAGTTCTTC
NA	TRBV2	many	TRBJ2-1	CASSEALPWSSANNEQFF	TGTGCCAGCAGTGAAGCGCTTCCCTGGTCTAGCGCGAACAATGAGCAGTTCTTC
NA	TRBV20-1	few	TRBJ2-3	CSARLRTNKYTDTQYF	TGCAGTGCTAGGCTTAGGACTAACAAATACACAGATACGCAGTATTTT
TRBD2	TRBV5-6	many	TRBJ2-7	CASSSTAGLNYEQYF	TGTGCCAGCAGCTCGACAGCGGGGCTCAACTACGAGCAGTACTTC
NA	TRBV7-6	many	TRBJ2-3	CASSLKATTDTQYF	TGTGCCAGCAGCTTAAAGGCCACCACAGATACGCAGTATTTT
NA	TRBV5-1	many	TRBJ2-7	CASSLGSSPYEQYF	TGCGCCAGCAGCTTGGGGTCTAGCCCCTACGAGCAGTACTTC
NA	TRBV10-3	many	TRBJ1-2	CASGKDGNYGYTF	TGTGCCAGCGGAAAGGATGGGAACTATGGCTACACCTTC
NA	TRBV20-1	NA	TRBJ2-3	CSARPPSWLDTQYF	TGCAGTGCTAGGCCGCCTAGCTGGTTAGATACGCAGTATTTT
TRBD2	TRBV5-1	many	TRBJ2-1	CASSVGLAVSYNEQFF	TGCGCCAGCAGCGTTGGACTAGCGGTCTCCTACAATGAGCAGTTCTTC
NA	TRBV18	many	TRBJ1-4	CASSPGQTGGEKLFF	TGTGCCAGCTCACCGGGGCAGACCGGGGGTGAAAAACTGTTTTTT
TRBD2	TRBV6-2/TRBV6-3	many	TRBJ2-3	CASRRDDSGPSLDTDTQYF	TGTGCCAGCAGACGAGATGATAGCGGGCCTTCCCTTGACACAGATACGCAGTATTTT
TRBD1	TRBV15	many	TRBJ1-1	CATSLRTGSGAEAFF	TGTGCCACCAGCCTTCGGACAGGGTCAGGGGCTGAAGCTTTCTTT
NA	TRBV6-9	NA	TRBJ2-7	CASSYNTYEQYF	TGTGCCAGCAGTTACAACACGTACGAGCAGTACTTC
NA	TRBV30	few	TRBJ2-7	CAWSDGEPYEQYF	TGTGCCTGGAGCGACGGAGAGCCTTACGAGCAGTACTTC
NA	TRBV10-3	NA	TRBJ2-1	CAISATGSLACNEQFF	TGTGCCATCAGTGCGACGGGCTCCCTCGCCTGCAATGAGCAGTTCTTC
TRBD2	TRBV20-1	few	TRBJ2-7	CSARGLAPPHEQYF	TGCAGTGCTAGAGGACTAGCGCCTCCGCACGAGCAGTACTTC
TRBD1	TRBV20-1	few	TRBJ2-1	CSANQGADEQFF	TGCAGTGCTAACCAGGGGGCAGATGAGCAGTTCTTC
TRBD1	TRBV7-9	few	TRBJ2-5	CASSFGTAQETQYF	TGTGCCAGCAGCTTCGGGACAGCCCAAGAGACCCAGTACTTC
NA	TRBV6-1	many	TRBJ2-5	CASSEGSQETQYF	TGTGCCAGCAGTGAAGGGAGCCAAGAGACCCAGTACTTC
NA	TRBV12-3/TRBV12-4	NA	TRBJ2-6	CASSWAPGANVLTF	TGTGCCAGCAGTTGGGCCCCTGGGGCCAACGTCCTGACTTTC
NA	TRBV18	many	TRBJ2-7	CASSPYREGEQYF	TGTGCCAGCTCACCTTACAGGGAGGGCGAGCAGTACTTC
TRBD1	TRBV6-1	NA	TRBJ2-2	CASRGTGGIRELFF	TGTGCCAGCAGAGGGACAGGGGGCATCCGGGAGCTGTTTTTT
NA	TRBV7-3	many	TRBJ2-3	CASSEPAGTDTQYF	TGTGCCAGCAGCGAGCCAGCGGGCACAGATACGCAGTATTTT
TRBD1	TRBV18	few	TRBJ1-3	CASSRSGGSGGNTIYF	TGTGCCAGCTCACGATCAGGGGGTTCGGGCGGAAACACCATATATTTT
NA	TRBV5-1	NA	TRBJ2-5	CASSLVVRTTSDQETQYF	TGCGCCAGCAGCTTGGTCGTCCGGACTACCTCGGACCAAGAGACCCAGTACTTC
TRBD1	TRBV6-1	many	TRBJ1-1	CASIKQGVYTEAFF	TGTGCCAGCATTAAACAGGGGGTCTACACTGAAGCTTTCTTT
NA	TRBV18	many	TRBJ2-3	CASSLQEDTQYF	TGTGCCAGCTCATTACAGGAAGATACGCAGTATTTT
NA	TRBV3-1	many	TRBJ1-5	CASSQDSGLYQPQHF	TGTGCCAGCAGCCAAGACAGTGGGTTGTATCAGCCCCAGCATTTT
TRBD2	TRBV6-2/TRBV6-3	NA	TRBJ2-2	CASSGAGLANTGELFF	TGTGCCAGCAGCGGTGCGGGACTAGCGAACACCGGGGAGCTGTTTTTT
TRBD1	TRBV12-3/TRBV12-4	few	TRBJ2-7	CASSLQDRDSEQYF	TGTGCCAGCAGTCTACAGGACAGGGACAGCGAGCAGTACTTC
NA	TRBV30	many	TRBJ1-1	CAWSVTGLMNTEAFF	TGTGCCTGGAGTGTAACAGGGTTGATGAACACTGAAGCTTTCTTT
NA	TRBV10-3	few	TRBJ2-2	CAITSGGNTGELFF	TGTGCCATCACGAGTGGGGGAAACACCGGGGAGCTGTTTTTT